This T cell receptor beta chain stems from a study of blood T cells in healthy people across ages. A second PCR of about 7 to 11 cycles used a sample-barcoded 5' primer and a J-beta primer mix. The yield of each sample was at least 2.5 million CDR3-containing paired-end reads. Via MiXCR, TCRdb re-called the 5' RACE reads, giving one row per CDR3 protein. The table shows about 730,000 distinct CDR3 sequences, with 43% occurring only once. CDR1 is SQVTM and CDR2 is ANQGSEA in the germline V gene. CDR3 size: 13 residues. Trimming stripped 4 bases from V and 0 bases from J, with 6 bases between. This clonotype was counted ten times or more. The antigen is unknown. Total RNA, at least 5 micrograms per sample, was extracted from PBMCs. Regarding the study as a whole: Greater diversity and more naive CD4+ cells were seen in long-lived donors than in aged donors. Measured against age, TCR beta diversity per million T cells decreased in a roughly linear manner.

Sequenced: blood. The clonotype originates from a woman aged 55 to 70 in good health. The rearrangement joins TRBV29-1 to TRBJ1-4, with D perhaps matching TRBD1 (5 bases). The CDR3 here is CSVGGATNEKLFF. CDR3 DNA sequence: TGCAGCGTTGGGGGGGCAACTAATGAAAAACTGTTTTTT.